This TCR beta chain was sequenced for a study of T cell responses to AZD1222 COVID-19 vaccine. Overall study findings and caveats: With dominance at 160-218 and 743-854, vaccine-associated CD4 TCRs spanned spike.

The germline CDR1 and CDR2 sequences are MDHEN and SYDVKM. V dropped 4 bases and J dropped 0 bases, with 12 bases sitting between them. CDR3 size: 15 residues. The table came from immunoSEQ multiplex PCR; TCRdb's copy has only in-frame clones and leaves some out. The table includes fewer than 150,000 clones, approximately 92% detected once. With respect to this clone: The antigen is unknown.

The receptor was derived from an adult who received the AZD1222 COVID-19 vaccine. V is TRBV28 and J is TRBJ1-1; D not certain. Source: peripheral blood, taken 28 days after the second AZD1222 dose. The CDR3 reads CASSSSLGMNTEAFF. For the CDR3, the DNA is TGTGCCAGCAGTTCCAGTTTGGGTATGAACACTGAAGCTTTCTTT.